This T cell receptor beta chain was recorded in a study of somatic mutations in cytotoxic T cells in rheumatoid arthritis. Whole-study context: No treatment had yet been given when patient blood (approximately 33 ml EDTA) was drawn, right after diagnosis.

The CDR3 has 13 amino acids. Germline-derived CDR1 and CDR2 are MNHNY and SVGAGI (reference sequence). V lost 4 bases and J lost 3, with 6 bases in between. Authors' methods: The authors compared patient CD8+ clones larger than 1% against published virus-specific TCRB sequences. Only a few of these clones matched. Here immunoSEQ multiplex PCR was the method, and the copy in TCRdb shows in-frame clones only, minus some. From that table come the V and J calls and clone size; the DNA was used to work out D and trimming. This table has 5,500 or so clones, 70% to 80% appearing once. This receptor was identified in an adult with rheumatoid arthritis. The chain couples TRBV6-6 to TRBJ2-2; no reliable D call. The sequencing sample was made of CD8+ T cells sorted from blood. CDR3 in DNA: TGTGCCAGCAGTTTAGGAGACACCGGGGAGCTGTTTTTT. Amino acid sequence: CASSLGDTGELFF.